The 28 T cell receptor beta chains below come from one sample, sequenced in a study of blood T cell repertoires in COVID-19. Sequencing used immunoSEQ multiplex PCR; TCRdb keeps in-frame clones, though not all of them. The sample carries about 60,000 clones, around 85% recorded once. What was sequenced was peripheral blood. The receptors stem from a human donor in a cohort sampled during active COVID-19.

The V gene is TRBV6-5, the J gene TRBJ1-1; TRBD1 aligns across 8 bases. Germline V lookup: CDR1 MNHEY, CDR2 SVGAGI. The ends lost 2 bases at V and 5 bases at J; junction bases unmatched: 1. The CDR3 runs 13 residues. The CDR3 loop reads CASSYGQGTEAFF. The CDR3 region has the DNA TGTGCCAGCAGTTACGGACAGGGAACTGAAGCTTTCTTT.

The CDR3 nucleotides read TGTGCCACCAGCACGAGGACAGGGGGCTCCTACGAGCAGTACTTC. Translating gives CATSTRTGGSYEQYF. V gene TRBV15 combines with J gene TRBJ2-7; 10 nucleotides match TRBD1. CDR1 LNHNV and CDR2 YYDKDF come from the germline V gene (reference sequence). The CDR3 loop spans 15 amino acids. Trimming removed 4 bases from V and 0 bases from J; junction bases left unmatched: 3.

This chain uses TRBV27 with TRBJ2-7; TRBD1 matches 8 bases. This CDR3 is 17 amino acids long. CDR1 and CDR2 (germline): MNHEY, SMNVEV (reference sequence). After removal of 7 bases from V and 0 bases from J, the junction contained 14 bases not matched to a gene. The CDR3 DNA reads as TGTGCCAGCACCCCAGACCCACCAGGGGGCGGCTCCTACGAGCAGTACTTC. Translated: CASTPDPPGGGSYEQYF.

J is TRBJ1-2 and V is TRBV27; 11 bases line up with TRBD1. Germline V CDR1 and CDR2: MNHEY, SMNVEV (reference sequence). The CDR3 length is 17 residues. The V gene end was trimmed by 7 bases and the J gene end by 3 bases; junction bases not matched to a gene: 13. CDR3 residues: CASTVRGTGGLDYGYTF. CDR3 DNA: TGTGCCAGCACCGTCCGCGGGACAGGGGGGTTGGACTATGGCTACACCTTC.

The chain uses TRBV7-9 and TRBJ1-4; the D is unclear. Trimming left V 4 bases short and J 4 bases short, with 10 bases between. This CDR3 spans 14 amino acids. Germline V gene data show CDR1 as SEHNR and CDR2 as FQNEAQ (reference sequence). This chain's CDR3 is CASSSLVGNEKLFF. DNA of the CDR3: TGTGCCAGCAGCTCCCTTGTCGGTAATGAAAAACTGTTTTTT.

There are a few counts of this clone. The V and J genes are TRBV5-4 and TRBJ2-2; the D gene is possibly TRBD2 (6 bases). The germline V and J ends were trimmed by 1 base and 1 base, with 8 bases remaining between them. Germline V gene sequence: CDR1 SGHNT, CDR2 YYREEE (reference sequence). This CDR3 contains 15 residues. The CDR3 reads CASSLMGGNTGELFF. For the CDR3, the DNA is TGTGCCAGCAGCTTGATGGGGGGGAACACCGGGGAGCTGTTTTTT.

CDR3 amino acids: CATSRDAAGAREQFF. The DNA of the CDR3 is TGTGCCACCAGCAGAGATGCAGCGGGAGCACGGGAGCAGTTCTTC. The chain has TRBV15 and TRBJ2-1, with 8 bases identical to TRBD2. The germline gives CDR1 LNHNV, CDR2 YYDKDF (reference sequence). CDR3 size: 15 residues. V was clipped by 0 bases and J by 10 bases; unmatched bases: 8.

This chain joins TRBV28 and TRBJ2-7; maybe TRBD1 (5 bases). V lost 2 bases to trimming and J lost 3 bases, with 14 bases between them. Looked up from germline, CDR1 is MDHEN and CDR2 is SYDVKM. There are 15 residues in the CDR3. The CDR3 protein is CASSLSGRRGYEQYF. Written as DNA, the CDR3 is TGTGCCAGCAGTTTAAGTGGAAGAAGGGGCTACGAGCAGTACTTC.

This clone came up a few times. V is TRBV1 and J is TRBJ2-5; the table's D call, TRBD2, was not checked against the DNA. TRBV1 is listed as a pseudogene. The CDR3 runs 16 residues. The CDR3 region is CTSSQVKLAIQETQYF. As DNA, the CDR3 is TGCACCAGCAGCCAAGTTAAGCTAGCGATCCAAGAGACCCAGTACTTC.

The chain uses TRBV5-6 and TRBJ2-5; a possible D gene is TRBD1 (6 bases). The CDR3 spans 13 residues. Trimming took off 5 bases at V and 4 bases at J, with 12 bases between the two ends. The germline V gene encodes CDR1 SGHDT and CDR2 YYEEEE. The CDR3 is CASSHRGGETQYF. The CDR3 nucleotides read TGTGCCAGCAGTCATCGAGGGGGAGAGACCCAGTACTTC.

J is TRBJ2-1 and V is TRBV7-2; no firm D call. V was cut by 1 base and J by 8 bases, with 12 bases left in between. The CDR3 has 14 residues. The germline V gene has CDR1 SGHTA and CDR2 FQGNSA. This CDR3 is CASSLGAPTDEQFF. The CDR3 coding sequence is TGTGCCAGCAGCTTAGGAGCCCCAACCGATGAGCAGTTCTTC. Looking up the rest from reference TRBV7-2 and TRBJ2-1 gives the full variable domain: GAGVSQSPSNKVTEKGKDVELRCDPISGHTALYWYRQSLGQGLEFLIYFQGNSAPDKSGLPSDRFSAERTGGSVSTLTIQRTQQEDSAVYLCASSLGAPTDEQFFGPGTRLTVL.

This clone was seen just once. The V and J genes are TRBV27 and TRBJ2-1; D not certain. Germline V CDR1 and CDR2: MNHEY, SMNVEV (reference sequence). Trimming removed 7 bases from V and 0 bases from J, with 13 bases in between. The CDR3 totals 15 residues. CDR3 loop: CASNSEIGSYNEQFF. The CDR3 nucleotides are TGTGCCAGCAATTCTGAGATTGGCTCCTACAATGAGCAGTTCTTC.

The chain has TRBV13 and TRBJ1-4; TRBD1 agrees at 12 bases. CDR3 length: 16 residues. Trimming took 5 bases from V and 8 from J; bases not matched to a gene: 9. Germline V gene data show CDR1 as PRHDT and CDR2 as FYEKMQ (reference sequence). Written as DNA, the CDR3 is TGTGCCAGCAGCACCACCGGGACAGGGGGCAGGGAAAAACTGTTTTTT. Its protein is CASSTTGTGGREKLFF.

This chain joins TRBV4-3 and TRBJ1-6; 8 bases line up with TRBD1. The CDR3 is made up of 15 amino acids. Germline CDR1 is LGHNA and CDR2 is YSLEER. After removal of 1 base from V and 8 bases from J, the junction contained 4 bases not matched to a gene. The CDR3, as DNA: TGCGCCAGCAGCCAAGCCGGACAGGGTGATTCACCCCTCCACTTT. Translating it yields CASSQAGQGDSPLHF.

The gene calls are TRBV28 and TRBJ2-6, with D possibly being TRBD2 (6 bases). The CDR3 runs to 15 residues. The V end lost 5 bases, the J end lost 3 bases, and 11 bases lay between the germline ends. Germline values: CDR1 MDHEN, CDR2 SYDVKM. The CDR3, as DNA: TGTGCCAGCAGTCCCGGGGGTAGTGGGGCCAACGTCCTGACTTTC. Encoded protein: CASSPGGSGANVLTF.

J is TRBJ2-2 and V is TRBV7-9; maybe TRBD2 (5 bases). The germline V gene encodes CDR1 SEHNR and CDR2 FQNEAQ (reference sequence). The CDR3 is 17 amino acids. V shed 4 bases and J shed 4 bases, with 19 bases lying between them. The chain's CDR3 is CASSYLRREEVTGELFF. In DNA, the CDR3 is TGTGCCAGCAGCTACCTACGGCGCGAGGAGGTCACCGGGGAGCTGTTTTTT.

This clone occurred a few times. V usage is TRBV27 and J usage is TRBJ2-7, with D perhaps TRBD1 (6 bases). The V end lost 6 bases, the J end lost 4 bases, and 19 bases lay between the germline ends. Germline V CDR1 and CDR2: MNHEY, SMNVEV (reference sequence). The CDR3 has 15 residues. CDR3 protein: CASSLGPPGVYEQYF. Written as DNA, the CDR3 is TGTGCCAGCAGCCTTGGACCCCCAGGGGTTTACGAGCAGTACTTC.

About this clone itself: A read error may account for a junction end that differs from germline. V and J are TRBV2 and TRBJ2-7; 7 positions agree with TRBD2. The CDR3 spans 11 residues. Germline CDR1 SNHLY, CDR2 FYNNEI. The CDR3 DNA follows: TGTGCCAGCAGTGCGACACCCCGGGGGGACTTC. It yields the protein CASSATPRGDF.

V usage is TRBV20-1 and J usage is TRBJ1-5; D unclear. Germline V gene data show CDR1 as DFQATT and CDR2 as SNEGSKA (reference sequence). The CDR3 totals 13 residues. The ends were cut back, 3 bases at V and 7 bases at J, with 13 bases in the middle. The chain's CDR3 is CSASYSGGQPQHF. CDR3 in DNA: TGCAGTGCTAGTTACAGCGGCGGACAGCCCCAGCATTTT.

The chain employs TRBV7-9 and TRBJ2-1, with 8 positions matching TRBD2. With V trimmed by 1 base and J by 8 bases, 4 bases remained unmatched. The CDR3 runs 14 residues. CDR1 and CDR2 (germline): SEHNR, FQNEAQ (reference sequence). CDR3 nucleotides: TGTGCCAGCAGCTTAGGGGGACTAGGTGATGAGCAGTTCTTC. Its translation is CASSLGGLGDEQFF.

This clone appeared a single time. The rearrangement uses TRBV9 and TRBJ1-6; no clear D gene. V was cut by 4 bases and J by 8 bases, with 25 bases left in between. The CDR3 is 18 amino acids. CDR1 is SGDLS and CDR2 is YYNGEE in the germline V gene. CDR3 in amino acids: CASSTTQRLGSLDSPLHF. Here the CDR3 DNA reads TGTGCCAGCAGCACAACCCAACGGTTGGGCAGTTTAGATTCACCCCTCCACTTT. Variable domain in full (rest from reference TRBV9 and TRBJ1-6): DSGVTQTPKHLITATGQRVTLRCSPRSGDLSVYWYQQSLDQGLQFLIQYYNGEERAKGNILERFSAQQFPDLHSELNLSSLELGDSALYFCASSTTQRLGSLDSPLHFGNGTRLTVT.

This clone has more than one count but fewer than ten. This chain joins TRBV10-2 and TRBJ2-7; 10 positions agree with TRBD1. The CDR3 runs to 15 residues. Germline V gene data show CDR1 as WSHSY and CDR2 as SAAADI. The ends lost 0 bases at V and 6 bases at J; junction bases unmatched: 5. The CDR3 bases are TGCGCCAGCAGTGAGTCAGGACAGGGGGGTTTCGAGCAGTACTTC. The encoded protein is CASSESGQGGFEQYF.

The chain carries TRBV27 and TRBJ2-1; 7 bases agree with TRBD2. V shed 1 base, J shed 6 bases, and the junction held 24 bases outside the gene matches. CDR1 is MNHEY and CDR2 is SMNVEV in the germline V gene (reference sequence). The CDR3 runs to 21 residues. For the CDR3, the DNA is TGTGCCAGCAGTTTATTCTCGTTAGGGGATCTACTAGGCGGGAGTATCAATGAGCAGTTCTTC. It is translated as CASSLFSLGDLLGGSINEQFF.

This chain links TRBV29-1 with TRBJ2-1; the match to TRBD2 covers 8 bases. The CDR3 consists of 13 residues. J lost 5 bases, V lost 4 bases, and 4 bases had no gene match. From germline, CDR1 is SQVTM and CDR2 ANQGSEA. Written as DNA, the CDR3 is TGCAGCGTTGCTAGCGGGTTCGACAATGAGCAGTTCTTC. Protein sequence: CSVASGFDNEQFF.

The chain uses TRBV6-2 or TRBV6-3 and TRBJ1-1; 9 positions match TRBD1. In germline, CDR1 is MNHEY, CDR2 SVGEGT. The ends lost 5 bases at V and 12 bases at J; junction bases unmatched: 10. This CDR3 is built from 13 residues. The CDR3 nucleotides are TGTGCCAGCAGTACTCCCCGGGACAGGGAAACTTTCTTT. It codes for CASSTPRDRETFF.

This chain links TRBV27 with TRBJ2-7; 10 bases are shared with TRBD1. J lost 5 bases, V lost 2 bases, and 6 bases had no gene match. Germline CDR1 is MNHEY and CDR2 is SMNVEV (reference sequence). There are 15 residues in the CDR3. CDR3: CASSLSRDRGHEQYF. The CDR3, as DNA: TGTGCCAGCAGTTTAAGTCGGGACAGGGGCCACGAGCAGTACTTC.

The rearrangement uses TRBV5-1 and TRBJ2-3, with 8 bases aligning to TRBD2. The CDR3 spans 15 residues. The V gene end was trimmed by 0 bases and the J gene end by 4 bases; junction bases not matched to a gene: 4. The V gene's germline CDR1 is SGHRS and CDR2 YFSETQ. CDR3 nucleotide sequence: TGCGCCAGCAGCTTGGACGGGAGGGCGTCAGATACGCAGTATTTT. Amino acids: CASSLDGRASDTQYF. Full variable domain (remainder filled in from reference TRBV5-1 and TRBJ2-3): KAGVTQTPRYLIKTRGQQVTLSCSPISGHRSVSWYQQTPGQGLQFLFEYFSETQRNKGNFPGRFSGRQFSNSRSEMNVSTLELGDSALYLCASSLDGRASDTQYFGPGTRLTVL.

This sequence joins TRBV27 and TRBJ2-7, with a possible D match to TRBD2 (6 bases). Germline V lookup: CDR1 MNHEY, CDR2 SMNVEV (reference sequence). CDR3 size: 16 residues. The V end was cut by 5 bases, the J end by 6 bases, with 23 bases between. CDR3 protein: CASSTWEDSQVGEQYF. CDR3 DNA sequence: TGTGCCAGCAGTACCTGGGAGGACTCGCAAGTGGGCGAGCAGTACTTC.